This section outlines one T cell receptor beta chain sequence together with its context. As yet, its antigen is unknown. The same CDR3 can be traced to other DNA sequences in this sample. The PCR was carried out with 60 Vbeta primers and 13 Jbeta primers. Method: immunoSEQ multiplex PCR; TCRdb's copy keeps in-frame clones and lacks some. The sample carries about 180,000 clones, approximately 82% recorded once. The data derive from a study of cytomegalovirus exposure and HLA in healthy donors. Broader study findings: The authors considered a cluster of highly shared sequence variants likely to be a sequencing artifact. Being productive about 90% or about 30% of the time was typical of most TCR beta V segments in an earlier analysis. A later analysis reported that several of the most significant clusters appeared to be linked to common viral pathogens, among them Epstein-Barr virus.

The sample was PBMCs. This TCR was sampled from a woman aged 30 to 39 in good health and CMV-seronegative.

This chain's CDR3 is CASSLGQSTDTQYF. In nucleotides, the CDR3 is TGCGCCAGCAGCTTGGGACAATCCACAGATACGCAGTATTTT. The V call is TRBV5-1, the J call TRBJ2-3; no reliable D call. Germline V gene lookup returns CDR1 SGHRS and CDR2 YFSETQ. V was trimmed by 0 bases and J by 2 bases, leaving 7 bases between them. This CDR3 has 14 amino acids.